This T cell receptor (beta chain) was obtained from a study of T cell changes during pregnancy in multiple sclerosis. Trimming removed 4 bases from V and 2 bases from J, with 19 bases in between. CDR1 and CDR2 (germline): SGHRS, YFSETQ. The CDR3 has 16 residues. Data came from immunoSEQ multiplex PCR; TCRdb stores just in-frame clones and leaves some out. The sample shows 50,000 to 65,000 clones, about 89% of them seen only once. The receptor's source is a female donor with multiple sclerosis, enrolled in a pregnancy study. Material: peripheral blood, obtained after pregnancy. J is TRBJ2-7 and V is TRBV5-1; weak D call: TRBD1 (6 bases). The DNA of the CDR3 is TGCGCCAGCAGCCAAACACCGGGACATGGGACCTACGAGCAGTACTTC. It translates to CASSQTPGHGTYEQYF. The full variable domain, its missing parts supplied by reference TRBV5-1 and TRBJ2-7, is KAGVTQTPRYLIKTRGQQVTLSCSPISGHRSVSWYQQTPGQGLQFLFEYFSETQRNKGNFPGRFSGRQFSNSRSEMNVSTLELGDSALYLCASSQTPGHGTYEQYFGPGTRLTVT.